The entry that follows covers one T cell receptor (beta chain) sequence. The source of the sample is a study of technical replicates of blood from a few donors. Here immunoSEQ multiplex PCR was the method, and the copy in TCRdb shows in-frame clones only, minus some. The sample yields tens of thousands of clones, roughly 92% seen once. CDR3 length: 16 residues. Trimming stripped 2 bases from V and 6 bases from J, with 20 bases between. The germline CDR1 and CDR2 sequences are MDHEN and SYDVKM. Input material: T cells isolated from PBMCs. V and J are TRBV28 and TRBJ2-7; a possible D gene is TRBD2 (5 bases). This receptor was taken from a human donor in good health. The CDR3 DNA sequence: TGTGCCAGCAGTTTAGTCTCGGGATCCTACCTTGGCGAGCAGTACTTC. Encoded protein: CASSLVSGSYLGEQYF.